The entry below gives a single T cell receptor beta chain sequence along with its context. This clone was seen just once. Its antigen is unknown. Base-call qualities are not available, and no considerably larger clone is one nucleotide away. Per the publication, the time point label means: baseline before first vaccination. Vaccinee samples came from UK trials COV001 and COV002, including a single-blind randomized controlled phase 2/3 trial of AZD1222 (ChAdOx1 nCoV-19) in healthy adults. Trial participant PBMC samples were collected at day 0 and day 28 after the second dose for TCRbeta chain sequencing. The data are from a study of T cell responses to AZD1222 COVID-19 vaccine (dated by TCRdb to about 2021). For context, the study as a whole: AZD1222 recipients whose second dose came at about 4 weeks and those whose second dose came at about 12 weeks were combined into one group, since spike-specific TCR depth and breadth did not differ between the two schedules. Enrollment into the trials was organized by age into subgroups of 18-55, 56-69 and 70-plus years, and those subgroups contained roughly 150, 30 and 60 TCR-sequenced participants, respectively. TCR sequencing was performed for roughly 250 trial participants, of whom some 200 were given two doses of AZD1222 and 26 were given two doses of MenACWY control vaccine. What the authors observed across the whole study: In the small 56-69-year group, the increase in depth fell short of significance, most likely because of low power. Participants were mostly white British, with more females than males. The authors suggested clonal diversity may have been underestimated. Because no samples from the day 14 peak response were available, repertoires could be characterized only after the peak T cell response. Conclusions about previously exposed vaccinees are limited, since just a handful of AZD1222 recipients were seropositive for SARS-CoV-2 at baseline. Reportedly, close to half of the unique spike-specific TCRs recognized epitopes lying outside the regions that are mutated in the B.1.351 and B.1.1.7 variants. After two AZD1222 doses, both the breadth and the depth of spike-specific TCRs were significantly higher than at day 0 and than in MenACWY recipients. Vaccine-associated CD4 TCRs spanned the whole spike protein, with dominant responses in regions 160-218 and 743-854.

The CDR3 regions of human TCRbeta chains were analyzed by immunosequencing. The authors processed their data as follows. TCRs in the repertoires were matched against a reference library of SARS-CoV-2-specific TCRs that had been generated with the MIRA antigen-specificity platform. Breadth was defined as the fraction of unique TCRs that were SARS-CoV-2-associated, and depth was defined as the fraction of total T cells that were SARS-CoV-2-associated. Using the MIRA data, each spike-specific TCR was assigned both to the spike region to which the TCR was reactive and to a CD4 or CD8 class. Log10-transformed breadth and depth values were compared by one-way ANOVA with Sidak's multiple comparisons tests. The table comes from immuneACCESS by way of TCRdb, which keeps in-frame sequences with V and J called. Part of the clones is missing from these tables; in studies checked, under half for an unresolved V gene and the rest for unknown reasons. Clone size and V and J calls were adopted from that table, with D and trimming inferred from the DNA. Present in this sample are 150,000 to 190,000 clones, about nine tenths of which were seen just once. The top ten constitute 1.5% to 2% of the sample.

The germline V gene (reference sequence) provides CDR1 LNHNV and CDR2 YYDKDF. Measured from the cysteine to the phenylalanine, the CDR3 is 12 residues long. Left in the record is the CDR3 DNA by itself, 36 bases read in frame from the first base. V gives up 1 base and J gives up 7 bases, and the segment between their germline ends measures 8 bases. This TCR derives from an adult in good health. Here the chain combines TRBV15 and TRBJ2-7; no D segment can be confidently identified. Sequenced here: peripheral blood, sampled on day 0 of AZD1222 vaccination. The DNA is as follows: TGTGCCACCAGCAGAGTCATCGGGGAGCAGTACTTC. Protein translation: CATSRVIGEQYF.